Shown below are 27 T cell receptor beta chains from a single sample sequenced in a study of identical twins. TCRdb itself ran the 5' RACE reads through MiXCR, one entry per CDR3 protein. The table has approximately 530,000 distinct CDR3 sequences, around 24% seen once. Another study also made use of these data, one on yellow fever vaccine responses in identical twins.

The sample taken for sequencing was CD4+ T cells sorted from blood. The receptors stem from a woman between 18 and 30 years old in good health.

This rearrangement joins TRBV5-1 to TRBJ2-7; a weak D match, TRBD1 (5 bases). CDR3 size: 15 residues. Germline CDR1 is SGHRS and CDR2 is YFSETQ. Trimming stripped 0 bases from V and 2 bases from J, with 12 bases between. CDR3 amino acids: CASSLAAGPTYEQYV. The CDR3, as DNA: TGCGCCAGCAGCTTGGCCGCAGGGCCTACCTACGAGCAGTACGTC.

This rearrangement joins TRBV5-1 to TRBJ2-2; TRBD2 agrees at 8 bases. The CDR3 extends over 16 amino acids. Unmatched junction bases numbered 5, after V lost 1 base and J lost 3 bases. CDR1 SGHRS and CDR2 YFSETQ come from the germline V gene. The CDR3 DNA reads TGCGCCAGCAGCTTGCTTACTAGCGGAGACACCGGGGAGCTGTTTTTT. As protein: CASSLLTSGDTGELFF.

This clonotype was counted a few times. This chain connects TRBV6-1 to TRBJ2-5, with 7 bases matching TRBD2. The germline gives CDR1 MNHNS, CDR2 SASEGT. The CDR3 covers 15 residues. J was trimmed by 2 bases and V by 6 bases; bases with no gene match: 9. The CDR3 bases are TGTGCCAGCAGCCCCAGACTAGCAGCGCAAGAGACCCAGTACTTC. Protein: CASSPRLAAQETQYF.

The chain employs TRBV7-2 and TRBJ2-3; TRBD1 might be the D (5 bases). CDR1 is SGHTA, CDR2 FQGNSA, per germline. This CDR3 is 16 amino acids long. The V end was cut by 5 bases, the J end by 0 bases, with 15 bases between. The CDR3 loop reads CASSSQGGLSTDTQYF. In DNA form, the CDR3 reads TGTGCCAGCAGCAGTCAGGGTGGGCTTAGCACAGATACGCAGTATTTT.

The chain joins TRBV4-2 to TRBJ1-2; 9 bases fit TRBD1. The V segment lost 0 bases and the J segment 8 bases; nucleotides outside the gene matches: 7. CDR3 size: 15 residues. The germline V gene has CDR1 LGHNA and CDR2 YNFKEQ. The CDR3 DNA sequence: TGTGCCAGCAGCCAAGACCAAGACAGGGGGGTAGGCTACACCTTC. Protein: CASSQDQDRGVGYTF.

V and J are TRBV5-1 and TRBJ2-1, with D possibly TRBD2 on 6 matching bases. CDR1 and CDR2 from the germline V gene are SGHRS and YFSETQ. V was pared by 0 bases and J by 5 bases, with 12 bases between. The CDR3 length is 15 residues. CDR3 sequence: CASSLVLASDNEQFF. CDR3 nucleotides: TGCGCCAGCAGCTTGGTTCTCGCTAGCGACAATGAGCAGTTCTTC.

This clonotype was seen a handful of times. The chain is built from TRBV15 and TRBJ2-3; no firm D call. The CDR3 consists of 15 residues. Germline CDR1 LNHNV, CDR2 YYDKDF (reference sequence). Trimming pared 6 bases from V and 3 bases from J, leaving 16 bases between. CDR3 nucleotides: TGTGCCACCAGTGCTGGTAGGCTTGCTACAGATACGCAGTATTTT. Its protein product is CATSAGRLATDTQYF.

The chain recombines TRBV12-3 or TRBV12-4 with TRBJ1-1; TRBD1 might be the D (5 bases). This CDR3 region has 15 residues. V was pared by 5 bases and J by 0 bases, with 13 bases between. The chain's CDR3 is CASSQAQEMNTEAFF. The CDR3 coding sequence is TGTGCCAGCAGTCAAGCACAGGAGATGAACACTGAAGCTTTCTTT.

The chain combines TRBV4-1 with TRBJ2-3, with 8 nucleotides matching TRBD1. The trim removed 2 bases at V and 0 bases at J, leaving 10 bases unmatched. The germline V gene encodes CDR1 MGHRA and CDR2 YSYEKL. The CDR3 is made up of 18 amino acids. The CDR3 DNA reads as TGCGCCAGCAGCCAACCCCCCGGGACAGGATATAGCACAGATACGCAGTATTTT. It translates to CASSQPPGTGYSTDTQYF.

This clonotype has only one observation. This chain connects TRBV11-2 to TRBJ2-5; 9 bases map to TRBD1. CDR3 length: 16 amino acids. In germline, CDR1 is SGHAT, CDR2 FQNNGV. The V and J ends lost 5 bases and 5 bases, in that order; junction bases with no gene match: 12. The CDR3 reads CASSLGGTGLGETQYF. CDR3 in DNA: TGTGCCAGCAGCCTAGGGGGGACAGGGCTGGGTGAGACCCAGTACTTC.

The sample holds a few counts of this clonotype. The chain links TRBV19 to TRBJ2-2; D is possibly TRBD2 (6 bases). The germline V and J ends were trimmed by 6 bases and 1 base, with 15 bases remaining between them. The length of the CDR3 is 16 residues. CDR1 and CDR2 from the germline V gene are LNHDA and SQIVND (reference sequence). This CDR3 is CASSHRLDLNTGELFF. The CDR3 DNA is TGTGCCAGTAGCCACAGACTAGATTTGAACACCGGGGAGCTGTTTTTT. The entire variable domain, with the rest obtained from reference TRBV19 and TRBJ2-2, is as follows: DGGITQSPKYLFRKEGQNVTLSCEQNLNHDAMYWYRQDPGQGLRLIYYSQIVNDFQKGDIAEGYSVSREKKESFPLTVTSAQKNPTAFYLCASSHRLDLNTGELFFGEGSRLTVL.

The sample holds many counts of this clonotype. The rearrangement joins TRBV7-9 to TRBJ1-1; 9 nucleotides align to TRBD1. Trimming cost V 9 bases and J 8 bases; bases outside gene matches: 13. Per germline, CDR1 SEHNR and CDR2 FQNEAQ (reference sequence). The CDR3 is 14 residues long. The DNA for the CDR3 is TGTGCCAGTCAACCTGGACAGGGGAAGACGGAAGCTTTCTTT. This gives the protein CASQPGQGKTEAFF.

In this sample, this clonotype turned up a few times. The DNA of the CDR3 is TGTGCCAGCAGCAGACTCGGAAGCAGCACAGATACGCAGTATTTT. It encodes CASSRLGSSTDTQYF. This chain connects TRBV11-2 to TRBJ2-3; D is ambiguous. CDR3 length: 15 residues. V gave up 5 bases and J gave up 0 bases, with 12 bases separating them. CDR1 is SGHAT, CDR2 FQNNGV, per germline.

This sequence joins TRBV2 and TRBJ2-3; D not resolved. In germline, CDR1 is SNHLY, CDR2 FYNNEI. V dropped 8 bases and J dropped 6 bases, with 12 bases sitting between them. The CDR3 has 12 amino acids. The CDR3 nucleotides are TGTGCCAGCTGCTCGACCGGGGATACGCAGTATTTT. It codes for CASCSTGDTQYF.

V is TRBV10-2 and J is TRBJ2-7; 9 bases match TRBD2. Germline lookup yields CDR1 WSHSY and CDR2 SAAADI. CDR3 length equals 16 residues. J was trimmed by 4 bases and V by 6 bases; bases with no gene match: 13. The CDR3 DNA sequence: TGCGCCAGCAGACAAGGAGGGGCTAGCGGGGAATACGAGCAGTACGTC. It specifies CASRQGGASGEYEQYV.

In this sample, this clonotype turned up a few times. The chain has TRBV10-3 and TRBJ2-1; 11 bases are a match to TRBD2. Per germline, CDR1 ENHRY and CDR2 SYGVKD. The CDR3 covers 15 residues. Losses at the gene ends were 6 bases for V and 7 bases for J; bases not matched to a gene: 8. CDR3 in amino acids: CAISYRLAGSNEQFF. The DNA of the CDR3 is TGTGCCATCAGCTATAGACTAGCGGGAAGTAATGAGCAGTTCTTC.

The rearrangement joins TRBV10-3 to TRBJ2-7; D gene ambiguous. The V end lost 10 bases, the J end lost 4 bases, and 14 bases lay between the germline ends. CDR1 is ENHRY, CDR2 SYGVKD, per germline. The CDR3 contains 12 residues. The CDR3 bases are TGTGCCACCCGAGGTGGGCAATACGAGCAGTACTTC. It translates to CATRGGQYEQYF.

The chain uses TRBV3-1 and TRBJ2-7; D gene ambiguous. In germline, CDR1 is LGHDT, CDR2 YNNKEL (reference sequence). The V end was cut by 1 base, the J end by 0 bases, with 10 bases between. CDR3 length: 15 amino acids. CDR3 bases: TGTGCCAGCAGCCAAGGGTCTGGGAACTCCTACGAGCAGTACGTC. This encodes CASSQGSGNSYEQYV.

The sample holds a few counts of this clonotype. The V call is TRBV15, the J call TRBJ2-3; 12 bases line up with TRBD2. This CDR3 has 19 residues. From germline, CDR1 is LNHNV and CDR2 YYDKDF (reference sequence). The V gene end was trimmed by 1 base and the J gene end by 4 bases; junction bases not matched to a gene: 12. The CDR3 DNA sequence: TGTGCCACCAGCAGAGGATATGCTAGCGGGGGGGCGCTGGCAGATACGCAGTATTTT. This sequence encodes CATSRGYASGGALADTQYF.

This clonotype was observed a few times. This CDR3 is CASSKTGYDQPQHF. CDR3 nucleotide sequence: TGTGCCAGCAGCAAGACCGGGTATGATCAGCCCCAGCATTTT. The chain uses TRBV7-2 and TRBJ1-5; no firm D call. Deletions cut 5 bases from V and 5 bases from J, with 13 bases between. CDR3 size: 14 residues. The germline CDR1 and CDR2 sequences are SGHTA and FQGNSA. The full variable domain, with the rest looked up from reference TRBV7-2 and TRBJ1-5, is GAGVSQSPSNKVTEKGKDVELRCDPISGHTALYWYRQSLGQGLEFLIYFQGNSAPDKSGLPSDRFSAERTGGSVSTLTIQRTQQEDSAVYLCASSKTGYDQPQHFGDGTRLSIL.

A few counts support this clonotype. V and J are TRBV12-3 or TRBV12-4 and TRBJ1-2; tentative D call: TRBD1 (6 bases). V lost 3 bases and J lost 4, with 15 bases in between. The CDR3 is 15 amino acids. The CDR3 protein is CASSFPGQGIYGYTF. DNA for the CDR3: TGTGCCAGCAGTTTTCCCGGGCAGGGGATCTATGGCTACACCTTC.

As for this clonotype: Just one base apart from a much larger clone, this may be a read error. The chain uses TRBV12-3 or TRBV12-4 and TRBJ2-2; D may be TRBD1 or TRBD2 (5 bases each). CDR3 length equals 17 residues. The CDR3 loop reads CASSLSRDLLNTGELIF. DNA of the CDR3: TGTGCCAGCAGTTTAAGCAGGGATCTCCTCAACACCGGGGAGCTGATTTTT.

The chain recombines TRBV12-3 or TRBV12-4 with TRBJ2-1, with a possible D match to TRBD2 (5 bases). Trimming took 1 base from V and 8 from J, leaving 9 bases between them. This CDR3 has 13 amino acids. The CDR3 loop reads CASSLGTRYEQFF. The CDR3 DNA reads TGTGCCAGCAGTTTAGGTACTAGATATGAGCAGTTCTTC.

This clonotype was seen many times. The rearrangement uses TRBV12-3 or TRBV12-4 and TRBJ2-1; D is ambiguous. Trimming pared 6 bases from V and 6 bases from J, leaving 6 bases between. The CDR3 covers 11 residues. CDR3 sequence (DNA): TGTGCCAGCAGCCCCGCCAATGAGCAGTTCTTC. This gives the protein CASSPANEQFF.

This clonotype was found a few times. The genes are TRBV5-1 and TRBJ2-7; TRBD2 agrees at 9 bases. The J segment lost 3 bases and the V segment lost 3 bases, leaving 10 bases of the junction unmatched. Germline V gives CDR1 SGHRS, CDR2 YFSETQ. This CDR3 is built from 16 residues. The CDR3 loop reads CASSSRPSGKLYEQYF. CDR3 coding DNA: TGCGCCAGCAGCTCCCGGCCTAGCGGGAAACTCTACGAGCAGTACTTC.

The genes are TRBV27 and TRBJ2-4, with a possible D match to TRBD2 (5 bases). V shed 5 bases and J shed 1 base, with 15 bases lying between them. Germline-derived CDR1 and CDR2 are MNHEY and SMNVEV (reference sequence). The CDR3 is 16 amino acids. CDR3: CASSPAASRAKNIQYF. The CDR3 DNA reads TGTGCCAGCAGTCCCGCGGCTAGCAGGGCCAAAAACATTCAGTACTTC.

The chain is built from TRBV20-1 and TRBJ2-3, with 8 bases lining up with TRBD2. Germline values: CDR1 DFQATT, CDR2 SNEGSKA (reference sequence). The V gene end was trimmed by 6 bases and the J gene end by 3 bases; junction bases not matched to a gene: 14. This CDR3 spans 16 amino acids. CDR3 DNA sequence: TGCAGTGCCCCCCCATTACGGGGGGGCCTAACAGATACGCAGTATTTT. Translating it yields CSAPPLRGGLTDTQYF.